The sequence of this T cell receptor (beta chain) was determined in a study of cytomegalovirus exposure and HLA in healthy donors. The germline CDR1 and CDR2 sequences are LNHNV and YYDKDF (reference sequence). The germline V and J ends were trimmed by 0 bases and 2 bases, with 13 bases remaining between them. This CDR3 comprises 16 residues. It was with 60 Vbeta and 13 Jbeta primers that the PCR ran. Method: immunoSEQ multiplex PCR; TCRdb's copy keeps in-frame clones and lacks some. Of over 200,000 clones listed, over 80% are singletons. The sample consisted of PBMCs. This clonotype was obtained from a woman in her thirties or forties in good health and CMV-seropositive. The rearrangement uses TRBV15 and TRBJ1-2; D gene unclear. This CDR3 reads CATSRDEQVGNYGYTF. CDR3 sequence (DNA): TGTGCCACCAGCAGAGATGAGCAGGTGGGCAACTATGGCTACACCTTC.